Listed here is a single T cell receptor beta chain. The record originates from a study of T cell changes during pregnancy in multiple sclerosis. Some clones are missing from TCRdb's copy, which holds only in-frame ones; the method was immunoSEQ multiplex PCR. The table has 40,000 to 50,000 clones, roughly 89% seen once. The germline V and J ends were trimmed by 3 bases and 4 bases, with 9 bases remaining between them. The CDR3 sequence is 13 residues long. Germline CDR1 LNHDA, CDR2 SQIVND (reference sequence). Sequencing was performed on CD4+ T cells from peripheral blood mononuclear cells, taken in the first trimester of pregnancy. The chain has TRBV19 and TRBJ2-5; D might be TRBD2 (6 bases). This sequence was found in a female donor with multiple sclerosis, enrolled in a pregnancy study. The CDR3 bases are TGTGCCAGTAGTATGGGACTCCCAGAGACCCAGTACTTC. Translation: CASSMGLPETQYF.